What follows are 18 T cell receptor beta chains derived from one specimen sequenced in a study of TIL therapy for anti-PD-1-resistant metastatic lung cancer. Specified time point: pre-treatment sample, taken before nivolumab and TIL therapy. The tumor samples were excised metastases, mostly pleural nodules or supraclavicular lymph nodes. Sequencing used immunoSEQ v3. Clones were sequenced by immunoSEQ multiplex PCR, and TCRdb holds only the in-frame ones, with some missing. The data hold some 90,000 clones, with just over 65% observed a single time. Sequences were derived from tumor tissue, sampled at baseline. These receptors were obtained from a person between 30 and 80 years old with non-small cell lung cancer.

The genes are TRBV6-5 and TRBJ2-2; TRBD1 matches at 9 bases. The germline V gene has CDR1 MNHEY and CDR2 SVGAGI. The CDR3 loop spans 15 amino acids. V lost 11 bases to trimming and J lost 3 bases; unmatched junction nucleotides: 10. For the CDR3, the DNA is TGTGCCTGTGGGGCGACAGGGGGATACACCGGGGAGCTGTTTTTT. This codes for CACGATGGYTGELFF.

CDR3 sequence reads: CATSRDFSRSPLHF. DNA of the CDR3: TGTGCCACCAGCAGAGATTTCAGTCGATCACCCCTCCACTTT. The chain employs TRBV15 and TRBJ1-6, with D uncertain. In germline, CDR1 is LNHNV, CDR2 YYDKDF (reference sequence). CDR3 length equals 14 residues. V lost 0 bases and J lost 10, with 10 bases in between.

This rearrangement joins TRBV28 to TRBJ1-1; 8 nucleotides agree with TRBD1. The CDR3 length is 15 residues. The ends lost 6 bases at V and 2 bases at J; junction bases unmatched: 8. Germline loops: CDR1 MDHEN, CDR2 SYDVKM. The DNA of the CDR3 is TGTGCCAGCAGGCCAACGACAGGGGAAAACACTGAAGCTTTCTTT. It translates to CASRPTTGENTEAFF.

This clone was seen more than once but under ten times. The CDR3 sequence is CASSPSAGGLVGNTIYF. The CDR3 nucleotides read TGTGCCAGCAGCCCCTCGGCGGGGGGGCTGGTTGGAAACACCATATATTTT. The rearrangement links TRBV7-9 to TRBJ1-3; D perhaps matches TRBD1 (6 bases). CDR1 SEHNR and CDR2 FQNEAQ come from the germline V gene (reference sequence). This CDR3 is 17 amino acids long. V lost 5 bases and J lost 3, with 20 bases in between. The complete variable domain, with remaining parts taken from reference TRBV7-9 and TRBJ1-3, reads DTGVSQNPRHKITKRGQNVTFRCDPISEHNRLYWYRQTLGQGPEFLTYFQNEAQLEKSRLLSDRFSAERPKGSFSTLEIQRTEQGDSAMYLCASSPSAGGLVGNTIYFGEGSWLTVV.

This clone was seen just once. The chain has TRBV18 and TRBJ2-3; D is uncertain. CDR1 is KGHSH, CDR2 LQKENI, per germline. The CDR3 extends over 15 amino acids. V dropped 1 base and J dropped 3 bases, with 11 bases sitting between them. CDR3 region: CASSPQGGGTDTQYF. CDR3 DNA: TGTGCCAGCTCACCACAGGGTGGCGGAACAGATACGCAGTATTTT.

This rearrangement joins TRBV6-5 to TRBJ1-1; a weak D match, TRBD1 (6 bases). Germline lookup yields CDR1 MNHEY and CDR2 SVGAGI. Trimming removed 2 bases from V and 1 base from J, with 11 bases in between. This CDR3 has 15 amino acids. CDR3 sequence reads: CASSYPTGANTEAFF. In nucleotides, the CDR3 is TGTGCCAGCAGTTACCCCACGGGGGCGAACACTGAAGCTTTCTTT.

Notes on this clone: Other nucleotide sequences in the sample specify the same CDR3. The chain has TRBV12-3 or TRBV12-4 and TRBJ2-5, with 8 bases fitting TRBD2. CDR3 length: 13 residues. V lost 5 bases to trimming and J lost 5 bases; unmatched junction nucleotides: 4. The CDR3 nucleotides read TGTGCCAGCAGTCGCGGGGGGCGGGAGACCCAGTACTTC. It is translated as CASSRGGRETQYF.

The chain joins TRBV7-2 to TRBJ2-1; 11 bases agree with TRBD2. The CDR3 totals 16 residues. V lost 7 bases to trimming and J lost 4 bases; unmatched junction nucleotides: 9. The germline CDR1 and CDR2 sequences are SGHTA and FQGNSA. The CDR3 region has the DNA TGTGCCAGCACCCACTCCGGGACTAGCGGTTACAATGAGCAGTTCTTC. Protein product: CASTHSGTSGYNEQFF.

V and J are TRBV5-6 and TRBJ2-7; 7 bases line up with TRBD1. V lost 5 bases to trimming and J lost 3 bases; unmatched junction nucleotides: 11. The CDR3 is made up of 15 amino acids. Germline V CDR1 and CDR2: SGHDT, YYEEEE. The CDR3 DNA is TGTGCCAGCAGGTATCAGGGGGTCGCGGACTACGAGCAGTACTTC. Its translation is CASRYQGVADYEQYF.

The chain carries TRBV11-2 and TRBJ2-5, with D hard to call. In germline, CDR1 is SGHAT, CDR2 FQNNGV. V was cut by 4 bases and J by 5 bases, with 8 bases left in between. The CDR3 loop spans 12 amino acids. CDR3 in DNA: TGTGCCAGCAGCTCAATAGGGGAGACCCAGTACTTC. It is translated as CASSSIGETQYF. Full variable domain (outside the CDR3, taken from reference TRBV11-2 and TRBJ2-5): EAGVAQSPRYKIIEKRQSVAFWCNPISGHATLYWYQQILGQGPKLLIQFQNNGVVDDSQLPKDRFSAERLKGVDSTLKIQPAKLEDSAVYLCASSSIGETQYFGPGTRLLVL.

The chain links TRBV7-8 to TRBJ2-7; a possible D gene is TRBD2 (6 bases). Deletions cut 1 base from V and 7 bases from J, with 14 bases between. The CDR3 loop spans 14 amino acids. Per the germline V gene, CDR1 is SGHVS and CDR2 is FQNEAQ. The chain's CDR3 is CASSLEGRAGEQYF. The CDR3 bases are TGTGCCAGCAGCTTAGAGGGCAGGGCGGGAGAGCAGTACTTC. Filled out from reference TRBV7-8 and TRBJ2-7, the complete variable domain reads GAGVSQSPRYKVAKRGQDVALRCDPISGHVSLFWYQQALGQGPEFLTYFQNEAQLDKSGLPSDRFFAERPEGSVSTLKIQRTQQEDSAVYLCASSLEGRAGEQYFGPGTRLTVT.

V and J are TRBV28 and TRBJ1-2; 11 positions agree with TRBD1. Germline lookup yields CDR1 MDHEN and CDR2 SYDVKM. CDR3 length: 14 amino acids. V lost 4 bases to trimming and J lost 4 bases; unmatched junction nucleotides: 2. The CDR3 sequence: CASSSGQGGYGYTF. CDR3 DNA: TGTGCCAGCAGTTCGGGACAGGGGGGCTATGGCTACACCTTC.

V is TRBV7-3 and J is TRBJ2-3, with D maybe TRBD2 (5 bases). Between the trimmed V and J ends, which lost 0 bases and 0 bases, there was a span of 7 bases. This CDR3 contains 15 residues. Germline V gene lookup returns CDR1 SGHTA and CDR2 FQGTGA. In DNA form, the CDR3 reads TGTGCCAGCAGCTTAACTAGCGTAAGCACAGATACGCAGTATTTT. Protein product: CASSLTSVSTDTQYF.

This clone was recorded once. This rearrangement joins TRBV29-1 to TRBJ1-4, with D maybe TRBD1 (6 bases). From germline, CDR1 is SQVTM and CDR2 ANQGSEA. V shed 7 bases and J shed 4 bases, with 13 bases lying between them. The CDR3 contains 13 residues. Written as DNA, the CDR3 is TGCAGCGGTCAACAGGGCCTTAATGAAAAACTGTTTTTT. Its protein is CSGQQGLNEKLFF.

This chain links TRBV5-1 with TRBJ1-1; D perhaps matches TRBD1 (5 bases). The CDR3 is 14 residues long. The V end was cut by 0 bases, the J end by 7 bases, with 13 bases between. Per germline, CDR1 SGHRS and CDR2 YFSETQ. The CDR3 loop reads CASSLAAGLSEAFF. CDR3 DNA sequence: TGCGCCAGCAGCTTGGCGGCAGGGTTAAGTGAAGCTTTCTTT.

This clone was seen once. This sequence joins TRBV14 and TRBJ2-7; 14 nucleotides agree with TRBD2. The V and J ends lost 1 base and 2 bases, in that order; junction bases with no gene match: 13. In germline, CDR1 is SGHDN, CDR2 FVKESK. This CDR3 region has 20 residues. The CDR3 reads CASSQVKGTRLAGGTYEQYF. The CDR3 nucleotides are TGTGCCAGCAGCCAAGTGAAGGGGACAAGACTAGCGGGGGGGACCTACGAGCAGTACTTC.

V and J are TRBV14 and TRBJ1-2; 9 positions agree with TRBD1. Germline-derived CDR1 and CDR2 are SGHDN and FVKESK. This CDR3 is 14 amino acids long. V gave up 1 base and J gave up 6 bases; unmatched junction bases: 3. The CDR3, as DNA: TGTGCCAGCAGCCAAGGGGACAGGGTCGATGGCTACACCTTC. Translation gives CASSQGDRVDGYTF.

This clone was counted only a few times. Written as DNA, the CDR3 is TGTGCCAGCAGTTACGGGATGCTAGCGGGAGACCCGTACCAAGAGACCCAGTACTTC. Translation: CASSYGMLAGDPYQETQYF. The chain joins TRBV6-2 or TRBV6-3 to TRBJ2-5; 10 bases match TRBD2. The junction had 12 bases not matched to a gene; V was cut back by 2 bases and J by 0 bases. The CDR3 is made up of 19 amino acids. Germline-derived CDR1 and CDR2 are MNHEY and SVGEGT.